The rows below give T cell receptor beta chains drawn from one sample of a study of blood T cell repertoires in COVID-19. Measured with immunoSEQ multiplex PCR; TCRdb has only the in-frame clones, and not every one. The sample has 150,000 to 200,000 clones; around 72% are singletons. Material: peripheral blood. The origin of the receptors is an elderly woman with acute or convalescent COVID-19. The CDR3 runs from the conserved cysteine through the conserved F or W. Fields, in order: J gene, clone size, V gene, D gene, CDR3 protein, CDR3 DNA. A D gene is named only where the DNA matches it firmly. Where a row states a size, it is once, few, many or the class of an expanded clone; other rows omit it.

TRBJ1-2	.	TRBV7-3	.	CASSLTGRAGYGYTF	TGTGCCAGCAGCTTAACGGGCAGGGCAGGCTATGGCTACACCTTC
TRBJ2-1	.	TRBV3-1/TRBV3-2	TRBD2	CASTPFRGGEQFF	TGTGCCAGCACCCCTTTTCGGGGGGGTGAGCAGTTCTTC
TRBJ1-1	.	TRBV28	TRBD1	CASSRGQGKAFF	TGTGCCAGCAGCAGGGGGCAGGGTAAAGCTTTCTTT
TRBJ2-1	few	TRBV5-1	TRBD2	CASSHPGLASYNEQFF	TGCGCCAGCAGCCATCCGGGACTAGCGTCCTACAATGAGCAGTTCTTC
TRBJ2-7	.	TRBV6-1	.	CASSEVGDFYEQYF	TGTGCCAGCAGTGAAGTAGGGGATTTCTACGAGCAGTACTTC
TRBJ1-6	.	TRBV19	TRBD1	CASSIGGQGNSPLHF	TGTGCCAGCAGCATTGGGGGACAGGGGAATTCACCCCTCCACTTT
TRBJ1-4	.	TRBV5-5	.	CASSFQGKNEKLFF	TGTGCCAGCAGCTTTCAGGGGAAAAATGAAAAACTGTTTTTT
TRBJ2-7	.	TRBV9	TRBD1	CASSVGQTGFYEQYF	TGTGCCAGCAGCGTAGGACAGACAGGGTTCTACGAGCAGTACTTC
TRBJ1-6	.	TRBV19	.	CASSIELPDTANSPLHF	TGTGCCAGTAGTATAGAGCTCCCGGACACGGCTAATTCACCCCTCCACTTT
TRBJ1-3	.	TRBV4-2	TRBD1	CASSQDQGVAGNTIYF	TGTGCCAGCAGCCAAGATCAGGGGGTTGCTGGAAACACCATATATTTT
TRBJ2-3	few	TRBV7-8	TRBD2	CASSIKTSGDSTDTQYF	TGTGCCAGCAGCATTAAGACTAGCGGAGACTCCACAGATACGCAGTATTTT
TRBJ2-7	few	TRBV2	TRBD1	CASSNDRDREQYF	TGTGCCAGCAGCAACGACAGGGATAGGGAGCAGTACTTC
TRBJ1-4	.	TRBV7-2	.	CASSLPEYEKLFF	TGTGCCAGCAGCTTACCAGAATATGAAAAACTGTTTTTT
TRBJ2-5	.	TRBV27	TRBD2	CASSPADSGRSGTQYF	TGTGCCAGCAGCCCCGCCGATAGCGGGAGGAGTGGGACCCAGTACTTC
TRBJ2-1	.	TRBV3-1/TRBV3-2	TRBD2	CASSQDTGGSYNEQFF	TGTGCCAGCAGCCAAGATACGGGGGGGTCCTACAATGAGCAGTTCTTC
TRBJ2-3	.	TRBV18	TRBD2	CASSPMQRGNTDTQYF	TGTGCCAGCTCACCAATGCAGCGGGGGAACACAGATACGCAGTATTTT
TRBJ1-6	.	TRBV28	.	CASSVGGLNSPLHF	TGTGCCAGCAGTGTGGGGGGGTTGAATTCACCCCTCCACTTT
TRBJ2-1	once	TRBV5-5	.	CASSPDRSSYNEQFF	TGTGCCAGCAGCCCGGACAGAAGCTCCTACAATGAGCAGTTCTTC
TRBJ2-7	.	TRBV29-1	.	CSVERDSYEQYF	TGCAGCGTTGAACGAGACTCCTACGAGCAGTACTTC
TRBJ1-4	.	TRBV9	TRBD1	CASSVDAGGARGEKLFF	TGTGCCAGCAGCGTAGATGCAGGGGGCGCACGGGGTGAAAAACTGTTTTTT
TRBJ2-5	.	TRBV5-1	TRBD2	CASSRSPSGSRETQYF	TGCGCCAGCAGCAGAAGCCCTAGCGGGAGTAGGGAGACCCAGTACTTC
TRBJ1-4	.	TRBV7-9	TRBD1	CASSPSGQRDEKLFF	TGTGCCAGCAGCCCGTCGGGACAGCGAGATGAAAAACTGTTTTTT
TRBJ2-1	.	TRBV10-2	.	CASQMGDKSYNEQFF	TGCGCCAGTCAAATGGGGGACAAGTCCTACAATGAGCAGTTCTTC